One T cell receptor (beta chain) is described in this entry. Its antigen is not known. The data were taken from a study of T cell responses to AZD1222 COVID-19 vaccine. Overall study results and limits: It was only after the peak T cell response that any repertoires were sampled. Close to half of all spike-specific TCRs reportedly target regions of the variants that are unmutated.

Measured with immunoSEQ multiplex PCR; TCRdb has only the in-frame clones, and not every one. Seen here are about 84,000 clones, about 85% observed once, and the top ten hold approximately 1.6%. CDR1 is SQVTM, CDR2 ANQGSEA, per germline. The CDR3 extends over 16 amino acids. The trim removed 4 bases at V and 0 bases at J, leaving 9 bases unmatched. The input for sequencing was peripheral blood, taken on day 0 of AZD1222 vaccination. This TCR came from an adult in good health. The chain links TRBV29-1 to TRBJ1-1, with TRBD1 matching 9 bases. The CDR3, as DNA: TGCAGCGTTGCCGGACAGGGGTTTCAATTGAACACTGAAGCTTTCTTT. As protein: CSVAGQGFQLNTEAFF.